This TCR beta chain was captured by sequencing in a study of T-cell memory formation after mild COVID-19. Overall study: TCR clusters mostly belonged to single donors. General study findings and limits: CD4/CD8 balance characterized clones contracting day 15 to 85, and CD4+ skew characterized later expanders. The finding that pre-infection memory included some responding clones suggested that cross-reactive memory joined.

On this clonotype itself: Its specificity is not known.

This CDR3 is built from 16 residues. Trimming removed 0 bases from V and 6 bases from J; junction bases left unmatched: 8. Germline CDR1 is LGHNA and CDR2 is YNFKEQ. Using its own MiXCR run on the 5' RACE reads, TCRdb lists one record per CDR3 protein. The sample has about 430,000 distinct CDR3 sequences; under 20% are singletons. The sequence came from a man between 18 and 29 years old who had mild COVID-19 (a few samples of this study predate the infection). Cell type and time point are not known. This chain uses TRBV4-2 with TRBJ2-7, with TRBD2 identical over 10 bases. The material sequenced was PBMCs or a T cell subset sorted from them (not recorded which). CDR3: CASSQDPGTSVGEQYF. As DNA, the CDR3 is TGTGCCAGCAGCCAAGACCCCGGGACTAGCGTAGGCGAGCAGTACTTC.